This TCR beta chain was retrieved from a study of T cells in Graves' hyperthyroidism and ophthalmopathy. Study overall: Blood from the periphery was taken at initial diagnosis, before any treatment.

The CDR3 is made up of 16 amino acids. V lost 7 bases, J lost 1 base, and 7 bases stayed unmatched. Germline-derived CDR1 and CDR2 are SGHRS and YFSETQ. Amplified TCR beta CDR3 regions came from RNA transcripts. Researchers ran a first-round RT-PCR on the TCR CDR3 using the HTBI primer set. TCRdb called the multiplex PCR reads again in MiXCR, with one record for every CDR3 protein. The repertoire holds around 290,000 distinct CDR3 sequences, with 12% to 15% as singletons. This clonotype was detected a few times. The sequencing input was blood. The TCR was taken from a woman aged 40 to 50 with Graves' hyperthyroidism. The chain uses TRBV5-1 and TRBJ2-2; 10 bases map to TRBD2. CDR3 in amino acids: CASRSASGRNTGELFF. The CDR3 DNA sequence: TGCGCCAGCCGGTCAGCTAGCGGGAGGAACACCGGGGAGCTGTTTTTT.